This paragraph reports one T cell receptor beta chain. Its target is unknown. This sample stems from a study of OX40 agonist ivuxolimab in advanced cancers. Study context: Cohort: 80% to 90% men, mean age around 61, aged roughly 23 to 79. Earlier anti-PD-1, anti-PD-L1 or anti-CTLA-4 therapy was permitted; around 40% had received some.

Profiled with immunoSEQ multiplex PCR; TCRdb holds only in-frame clones, not every one. The table lists about 74,000 clones, less than 90% of them singletons. Findings and caveats of the study: There were also nonresponders showing low normalized T-cell clonal expansion.

In germline, CDR1 is PRHDT, CDR2 FYEKMQ (reference sequence). This CDR3 comprises 12 residues. With 2 bases removed from V and 9 bases from J, the gap between germline ends came to 10 bases. The material sequenced was CD4+ or CD8+ T cells sorted from blood, taken in a trial of the OX40 agonist ivuxolimab. The chain uses TRBV13 and TRBJ1-1; the D is unclear. The sequence came from an adult with an advanced solid tumor such as melanoma, head and neck, liver or kidney cancer. In DNA, the CDR3 is TGTGCCAGCAGCTTACCGACCGAAAAAGCTTTCTTT. Translated: CASSLPTEKAFF.